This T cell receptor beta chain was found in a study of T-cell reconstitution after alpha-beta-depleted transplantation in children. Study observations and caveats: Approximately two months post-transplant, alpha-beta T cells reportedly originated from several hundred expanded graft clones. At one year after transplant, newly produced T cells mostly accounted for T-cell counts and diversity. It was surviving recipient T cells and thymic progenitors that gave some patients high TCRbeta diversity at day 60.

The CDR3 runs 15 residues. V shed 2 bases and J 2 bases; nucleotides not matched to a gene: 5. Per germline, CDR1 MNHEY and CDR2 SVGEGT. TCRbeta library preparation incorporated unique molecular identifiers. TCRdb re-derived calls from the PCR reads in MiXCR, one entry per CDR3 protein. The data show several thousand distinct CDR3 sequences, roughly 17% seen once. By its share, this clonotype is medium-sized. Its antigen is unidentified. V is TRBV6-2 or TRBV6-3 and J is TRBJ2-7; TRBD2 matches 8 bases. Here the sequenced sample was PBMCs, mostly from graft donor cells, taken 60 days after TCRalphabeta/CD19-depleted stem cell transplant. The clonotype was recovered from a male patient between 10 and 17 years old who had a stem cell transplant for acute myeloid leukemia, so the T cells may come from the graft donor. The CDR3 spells CASSYRLAPTYEQYF. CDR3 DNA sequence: TGTGCCAGCAGTTACCGACTAGCGCCCACCTACGAGCAGTACTTC.